Below, 6 T cell receptor beta chains from the same sample are listed, as sequenced in a study of molecular identifiers for immune sequencing clone quantification. TCRdb reanalysed the PCR reads using MiXCR and keeps one entry per CDR3 protein. The sample has over 70,000 distinct CDR3 sequences, about 23% seen once; the top ten hold less than 0.85%. Sample: naive CD8+ T cells from blood, with Jurkat cell RNA spiked in. Subset: FACS-sorted CD8+CD4-CCR7+CD45RA+ naive T cells. Every receptor here comes from a human donor in good health. Some libraries in this study had Jurkat cell RNA spiked in.

This clonotype was observed at least ten times. The rearrangement joins TRBV6-5 to TRBJ1-1; 7 bases are a match to TRBD1. Germline V gives CDR1 MNHEY, CDR2 SVGAGI. The length of the CDR3 is 15 residues. V gave up 0 bases and J gave up 3 bases; unmatched junction bases: 4. The CDR3 protein is CASSYSAGGYTEAFF. The CDR3 DNA sequence: TGTGCCAGCAGTTACTCGGCAGGGGGATACACTGAAGCTTTCTTT.

A few counts support this clonotype. The rearrangement joins TRBV27 to TRBJ2-3; D could derive from TRBD1 or TRBD2 (5 bases each). With 7 bases removed from V and 1 base from J, the gap between germline ends came to 12 bases. The CDR3 is 14 residues long. CDR1 and CDR2 from the germline V gene are MNHEY and SMNVEV (reference sequence). As DNA, the CDR3 is TGTGCCAGCACCTGGAGAGGGGGCACAGATACGCAGTATTTT. This codes for CASTWRGGTDTQYF.

For this clonotype: Since a much larger clone is just one base distant, this may be a read error. The chain carries TRBV5-3 and TRBJ1-1; D is undetermined. TRBV5-3 is recorded as an ORF, its role being uncertain. This CDR3 contains 14 residues. The CDR3 here is CASSLRGMNAEAFF. The CDR3 nucleotides are TGTGCCAGCAGCTTGAGAGGGATGAACGCTGAAGCTTTCTTT.

The chain has TRBV1 and TRBJ2-7. TRBV1 is termed a pseudogene. The CDR3 consists of 12 residues. The CDR3 spells CTSSHSTGEQYF. CDR3 DNA sequence: TGCACCAGCAGCCACTCGACTGGGGAGCAGTACTTC.

The sample holds a few counts of this clonotype. The chain couples TRBV16 to TRBJ2-5; maybe TRBD1 (6 bases). Germline V CDR1 and CDR2: KGHSY, FQNENV. Trimming left V 2 bases short and J 2 bases short, with 15 bases between. This CDR3 has 16 amino acids. The CDR3 DNA reads TGTGCCAGCAGCCAACCGTCGCAGGACAGTCAAGAGACCCAGTACTTC. Translating it yields CASSQPSQDSQETQYF. The whole variable domain, remainder taken from reference TRBV16 and TRBJ2-5, is GEEVAQTPKHLVRGEGQKAKLYCAPIKGHSYVFWYQQVLKNEFKFLISFQNENVFDETGMPKERFSAKCLPNSPCSLEIQATKLEDSAVYFCASSQPSQDSQETQYFGPGTRLLVL.

Of note for this clonotype: A much more abundant neighbour one base away suggests this may be a read error. V and J are TRBV10-2 and TRBJ1-1; D call uncertain. This CDR3 region has 13 residues. In germline, CDR1 is WSHSY, CDR2 SAAADI. The CDR3 sequence is CASSDYSNTEALF. The CDR3 bases are TGCGCCAGCAGTGACTACAGTAACACTGAAGCTCTCTTT.